Below, 14 T cell receptor beta chains from the same sample are listed, as sequenced in a study of T cell responses to AZD1222 COVID-19 vaccine. The method was immunoSEQ multiplex PCR; TCRdb's version includes in-frame clones alone and lacks a portion of them. The sample gives about 120,000 clones, 88% of which show up once; over 3% is in the top ten. The sequencing here drew on peripheral blood, taken on day 0 of AZD1222 vaccination. These receptor sequences come from an adult in good health.

This chain connects TRBV19 to TRBJ1-1; 12 positions agree with TRBD1. The V segment lost 6 bases and the J segment 1 base; nucleotides outside the gene matches: 3. This CDR3 spans 15 amino acids. Looked up from germline, CDR1 is LNHDA and CDR2 is SQIVND (reference sequence). The CDR3 region has the DNA TGTGCCAGTAGGGGACAGGGGGCTCGGAACACTGAAGCTTTCTTT. This sequence encodes CASRGQGARNTEAFF.

This rearrangement joins TRBV2 to TRBJ1-3; weak D call: TRBD1 (5 bases). The CDR3 is 15 amino acids. V gave up 10 bases and J gave up 0 bases, with 16 bases separating them. The germline V gene has CDR1 SNHLY and CDR2 FYNNEI. The CDR3 region has the DNA TGTGCCATCCTGGCAGGGTCGAGCTCTGGAAACACCATATATTTT. Encoded protein: CAILAGSSSGNTIYF.

The V call is TRBV19, the J call TRBJ1-3; the match to TRBD1 covers 7 bases. Germline lookup yields CDR1 LNHDA and CDR2 SQIVND (reference sequence). The length of the CDR3 is 15 residues. Trimming took 3 bases from V and 0 from J; bases not matched to a gene: 2. CDR3 protein: CASSMGQYSGNTIYF. In nucleotides, the CDR3 is TGTGCCAGTAGTATGGGACAGTACTCTGGAAACACCATATATTTT.

The chain employs TRBV6-1 and TRBJ1-5; the D is unclear. Trimming removed 3 bases at V and 5 bases at J, with 8 bases between. The CDR3 loop spans 13 amino acids. Germline CDR1 and CDR2: MNHNS and SASEGT. In DNA form, the CDR3 reads TGTGCCAGCAGTGATTCGGAGGATCAGCCCCAGCATTTT. Its translation is CASSDSEDQPQHF.

This clone appeared a single time. The rearrangement joins TRBV5-6 to TRBJ2-7; 9 bases align to TRBD2. Germline CDR1 and CDR2: SGHDT and YYEEEE. V was pared by 0 bases and J by 1 base, with 5 bases of the junction left unmatched. The CDR3 covers 16 residues. The CDR3: CASSLGGLAYSYEQYF. CDR3 DNA: TGTGCCAGCAGCTTGGGTGGACTAGCGTATTCCTACGAGCAGTACTTC.

The genes are TRBV12-3 or TRBV12-4 and TRBJ2-3, with a tentative D call TRBD2 (5 bases). This CDR3 is 13 amino acids long. V was trimmed by 2 bases and J by 6 bases, leaving 9 bases between them. The CDR3 bases are TGTGCCAGCAGTTTACGGGGTGGGGATACGCAGTATTTT. Translated, it gives CASSLRGGDTQYF.

The genes are TRBV10-2 and TRBJ2-5; 12 nucleotides match TRBD2. Germline CDR1 and CDR2: WSHSY and SAAADI. With 4 bases clipped from V and 2 bases from J, the junction kept 2 bases outside the gene matches. CDR3 size: 15 residues. CDR3 nucleotides: TGCGCCAGCAGTGGACTAGCGGGGGCACAAGAGACCCAGTACTTC. It specifies CASSGLAGAQETQYF.

V and J are TRBV5-1 and TRBJ1-1, with D hard to call. The CDR3 extends over 14 amino acids. Trimming took off 3 bases at V and 1 base at J, with 10 bases between the two ends. The germline V gene encodes CDR1 SGHRS and CDR2 YFSETQ. CDR3 sequence reads: CASSWAEKNTEAFF. CDR3 DNA: TGCGCCAGCAGCTGGGCTGAGAAGAACACTGAAGCTTTCTTT.

The V call is TRBV27, the J call TRBJ2-7, with TRBD1 identical over 8 bases. The germline V gene has CDR1 MNHEY and CDR2 SMNVEV (reference sequence). The CDR3 spans 17 residues. Trimming removed 0 bases from V and 4 bases from J; junction bases left unmatched: 11. DNA of the CDR3: TGTGCCAGCAGTTTATCGAGGCTGGTAGACAGGGGATACGAGCAGTACTTC. Protein: CASSLSRLVDRGYEQYF.

The rearrangement joins TRBV6-5 to TRBJ2-3; 7 nucleotides match TRBD2. V lost 6 bases and J lost 6; bases outside the gene matches: 9. Germline V CDR1 and CDR2: MNHEY, SVGAGI. The CDR3 covers 14 residues. As DNA, the CDR3 is TGTGCCAGCAGCCCGGCGGGGGTCGTGGATACGCAGTATTTT. Its protein product is CASSPAGVVDTQYF.

The chain recombines TRBV9 with TRBJ2-7; 9 nucleotides align to TRBD2. The CDR3 has 14 residues. V lost 3 bases, J lost 3 bases, and 4 bases stayed unmatched. The germline V gene has CDR1 SGDLS and CDR2 YYNGEE. Written as DNA, the CDR3 is TGTGCCAGCAGCGCGGGACTAGCAGGCTACGAGCAGTACTTC. It specifies CASSAGLAGYEQYF.

The J gene is TRBJ1-2, the V gene TRBV3-1 (or the pseudogene TRBV3-2); D might be TRBD1 (6 bases). In germline, CDR1 is LGHDT, CDR2 YNNKEL (reference sequence). The CDR3 contains 13 residues. The germline V and J ends were trimmed by 1 base and 8 bases, with 11 bases remaining between them. The CDR3 sequence: CASSQGGARGYTF. The CDR3, as DNA: TGTGCCAGCAGCCAAGGGGGGGCGCGAGGCTACACCTTC.

The chain couples TRBV9 to TRBJ2-5, with TRBD2 matching 12 bases. With 2 bases clipped from V and 1 base from J, the junction kept 3 bases outside the gene matches. Per germline, CDR1 SGDLS and CDR2 YYNGEE. The length of the CDR3 is 16 residues. CDR3 coding DNA: TGTGCCAGCAGCGTTCTAGCGGGGGGGCTCCAAGAGACCCAGTACTTC. Residues: CASSVLAGGLQETQYF.

This clone occurred a few times. This chain joins TRBV19 and TRBJ1-5; a weak D match, TRBD1 (5 bases). In germline, CDR1 is LNHDA, CDR2 SQIVND (reference sequence). CDR3 length: 17 residues. V lost 2 bases to trimming and J lost 4 bases, with 18 bases between them. The CDR3 protein is CASSIFVGAGGNQPQHF. DNA of the CDR3: TGTGCCAGTAGTATATTCGTAGGGGCCGGGGGAAATCAGCCCCAGCATTTT.